Listed here are 32 T cell receptor beta chains from one sample, sequenced in a study of cytomegalovirus exposure and HLA in healthy donors. Vbeta (60) and Jbeta (13) primers were used in the PCR. Here immunoSEQ multiplex PCR was the method, and the copy in TCRdb shows in-frame clones only, minus some. The sample shows 110,000 to 150,000 clones, over 70% of them seen only once. The specimen sequenced was PBMCs. The origin of the receptors is a male donor in good health and CMV-seronegative.

This clone has only a few counts. The chain carries TRBV9 and TRBJ1-1, with 8 bases matching TRBD1. The CDR3 length is 17 residues. CDR1 SGDLS and CDR2 YYNGEE come from the germline V gene. J lost 1 base, V lost 4 bases, and 12 bases had no gene match. The CDR3 region has the DNA TGTGCCAGCAGCCCTGATCGCAGAGGGACAGGGAACACTGAAGCTTTCTTT. The encoded protein is CASSPDRRGTGNTEAFF.

This sequence joins TRBV11-2 and TRBJ2-3; 9 bases line up with TRBD2. There are 16 residues in the CDR3. Germline values: CDR1 SGHAT, CDR2 FQNNGV. J was trimmed by 6 bases and V by 5 bases; bases with no gene match: 12. The CDR3: CASSRTSDGGWDTQYF. DNA for the CDR3: TGTGCCAGCAGCCGGACTAGCGACGGGGGATGGGATACGCAGTATTTT.

This clone turned up a few times. V and J are TRBV7-9 and TRBJ1-1; 8 bases fit TRBD1. The length of the CDR3 is 15 residues. Germline CDR1 SEHNR, CDR2 FQNEAQ (reference sequence). Trimming at V came to 6 bases and at J to 1 base, leaving 7 bases not matched to a gene. CDR3 coding DNA: TGTGCCAGCAGGGCCCCAGGGGGCTCGAACACTGAAGCTTTCTTT. This translates into CASRAPGGSNTEAFF.

The CDR3: CASSIRLAGWGYNEQFF. CDR3 coding DNA: TGTGCCAGCAGCATCCGACTAGCGGGCTGGGGATACAATGAGCAGTTCTTC. The V call is TRBV21-1, the J call TRBJ2-1; the table's D call, TRBD2, was not checked against the DNA. TRBV21-1 constitutes a pseudogene. The CDR3 extends over 17 amino acids.

The chain is built from TRBV10-2 and TRBJ2-2, with D tentatively TRBD1 (6 bases). The CDR3 is made up of 14 amino acids. The V and J ends lost 3 bases and 5 bases respectively, with 10 bases between them. Looked up from germline, CDR1 is WSHSY and CDR2 is SAAADI. The CDR3 is CASSEAGATGELFF. The CDR3 region has the DNA TGCGCCAGCAGTGAAGCAGGGGCAACCGGGGAGCTGTTTTTT.

This clone was picked up a small number of times. This rearrangement joins TRBV19 to TRBJ1-1; 9 bases line up with TRBD1. CDR3 size: 16 residues. Germline assignment: CDR1 LNHDA and CDR2 SQIVND (reference sequence). With V trimmed by 0 bases and J by 1 base, 3 bases remained unmatched. The CDR3 coding sequence is TGTGCCAGTAGTATAGACGGGACAGGGAAGAACACTGAAGCTTTCTTT. It encodes CASSIDGTGKNTEAFF.

The CDR3 is CASSGGSGSIGELFF. The CDR3 region has the DNA TGTGCCAGCAGTGGCGGTAGCGGGAGTATCGGGGAGCTGTTTTTT. The chain couples TRBV6-1 to TRBJ2-2; TRBD2 agrees at 9 bases. Germline trimming cut 4 bases from V and 7 bases from J; bases unmatched to any gene: 7. CDR3 size: 15 residues. Germline loops: CDR1 MNHNS, CDR2 SASEGT.

The sample holds one count of this clone. The CDR3 DNA reads TGCGCCAGCAGCCTGGCGGACGGGCGGGACGAGCAGTACTTC. Amino acid sequence: CASSLADGRDEQYF. This chain joins TRBV5-1 and TRBJ2-7, with D possibly matching TRBD2 (5 bases). There are 14 residues in the CDR3. V lost 4 bases and J lost 5, with 16 bases in between. Germline-derived CDR1 and CDR2 are SGHRS and YFSETQ.

V is TRBV7-8 and J is TRBJ2-2; 9 bases are a match to TRBD1. J lost 6 bases, V lost 5 bases, and 10 bases had no gene match. The CDR3 contains 16 residues. Germline V lookup: CDR1 SGHVS, CDR2 FQNEAQ. CDR3 in amino acids: CASSLVGQGSPGELFF. CDR3 bases: TGTGCCAGCAGCCTAGTGGGACAGGGATCTCCCGGGGAGCTGTTTTTT. Filled out from reference TRBV7-8 and TRBJ2-2, the complete variable domain reads GAGVSQSPRYKVAKRGQDVALRCDPISGHVSLFWYQQALGQGPEFLTYFQNEAQLDKSGLPSDRFFAERPEGSVSTLKIQRTQQEDSAVYLCASSLVGQGSPGELFFGEGSRLTVL.

This clone was seen a single time. The rearrangement joins TRBV6-1 to TRBJ2-7; TRBD2 is a possible D gene (7 bases). CDR1 and CDR2 (germline): MNHNS, SASEGT. Trimming shortened V by 10 bases and J by 2 bases, and 15 bases separated the two germline ends. This CDR3 comprises 13 residues. The CDR3, as DNA: TGTGCCATCAAAAGGGGGAGGGCCTACGAGCAGTACTTC. The encoded protein is CAIKRGRAYEQYF.

This clone has a single count. V is TRBV18 and J is TRBJ1-2, with 7 nucleotides matching TRBD1. Per the germline V gene, CDR1 is KGHSH and CDR2 is LQKENI. With 1 base clipped from V and 0 bases from J, the junction kept 2 bases outside the gene matches. This CDR3 contains 15 residues. The CDR3 loop reads CASSPLDRTNYGYTF. The CDR3 DNA reads as TGTGCCAGCTCACCACTGGACAGGACTAACTATGGCTACACCTTC.

This clone was counted once. CDR3 sequence: CASSWRLAGVRYNEQFF. CDR3 nucleotides: TGTGCCAGCAGCTGGCGACTAGCGGGAGTTCGGTACAATGAGCAGTTCTTC. The chain links TRBV5-4 to TRBJ2-1; TRBD2 agrees at 12 bases. The V segment lost 3 bases and the J segment 4 bases; nucleotides outside the gene matches: 8. Looked up from germline, CDR1 is SGHNT and CDR2 is YYREEE (reference sequence). There are 17 residues in the CDR3.

The rearrangement joins TRBV6-5 to TRBJ1-6; 10 bases fit TRBD1. Germline V gene lookup returns CDR1 MNHEY and CDR2 SVGAGI. There are 14 residues in the CDR3. Trimming took 6 bases from V and 7 from J; bases not matched to a gene: 3. CDR3 in amino acids: CASSRGQGNSPLHF. CDR3 nucleotide sequence: TGTGCCAGCAGCCGGGGACAGGGGAATTCACCCCTCCACTTT.

V usage is TRBV7-9 and J usage is TRBJ2-2, with D perhaps matching TRBD2 (5 bases). The CDR3 is 16 residues long. CDR1 SEHNR and CDR2 FQNEAQ come from the germline V gene (reference sequence). Trimming removed 4 bases at V and 7 bases at J, with 19 bases between. CDR3 region: CASSSGLLRSIGELFF. The DNA for the CDR3 is TGTGCCAGCAGCTCCGGACTCTTGCGTTCGATCGGGGAGCTGTTTTTT.

This clone occurred a few times. J is TRBJ1-4 and V is TRBV6-1; D gene unclear. In germline, CDR1 is MNHNS, CDR2 SASEGT. This CDR3 is built from 12 residues. With 7 bases removed from V and 8 bases from J, the gap between germline ends came to 11 bases. In DNA, the CDR3 is TGTGCCAGCAAGGACTTACTAGAAAAACTGTTTTTT. Amino acids: CASKDLLEKLFF.

The rearrangement uses TRBV5-4 and TRBJ1-2, with a possible D match to TRBD1 (6 bases). V was trimmed by 2 bases and J by 2 bases, leaving 13 bases between them. Per germline, CDR1 SGHNT and CDR2 YYREEE (reference sequence). This CDR3 has 15 amino acids. The CDR3 DNA is TGTGCCAGCAGCTTCCCGACAGGAAGGAACTATGGCTACACCTTC. Protein product: CASSFPTGRNYGYTF.

The chain combines TRBV5-4 with TRBJ2-5, with 7 bases that match TRBD1. The J call is doubtful: the DNA matches TRBJ2-7 better. Germline CDR1 is SGHNT and CDR2 is YYREEE (reference sequence). This CDR3 region has 15 residues. CDR3: CASSPPGQIIYEQYF. The CDR3 DNA follows: TGTGCCAGCAGCCCCCCGGGACAGATCATTTACGAGCAGTACTTC.

This chain joins TRBV29-1 and TRBJ2-1, with a weak D call TRBD2 (5 bases). The germline V gene has CDR1 SQVTM and CDR2 ANQGSEA. The V gene lost 4 bases and the J gene lost 2 bases, with 9 bases spanning the gap. The CDR3 spans 13 residues. CDR3 sequence: CSVAVGTYNEQFF. The CDR3 DNA is TGCAGCGTTGCCGTCGGGACCTACAATGAGCAGTTCTTC.

The V gene is TRBV5-4, the J gene TRBJ2-1, with 10 bases fitting TRBD1. The V gene end was trimmed by 5 bases and the J gene end by 10 bases; junction bases not matched to a gene: 9. The germline V gene has CDR1 SGHNT and CDR2 YYREEE (reference sequence). The CDR3 runs to 14 residues. The CDR3, as DNA: TGTGCCAGCAGTCAGCGACAGGGGGCCAGGGAGCAGTTCTTC. Translated: CASSQRQGAREQFF.

The chain employs TRBV14 and TRBJ1-1; D gene uncertain. Germline lookup yields CDR1 SGHDN and CDR2 FVKESK. V dropped 4 bases and J dropped 1 base, with 10 bases sitting between them. The CDR3 consists of 14 residues. CDR3 sequence reads: CASSLSDWNTEAFF. The CDR3 DNA reads as TGTGCCAGCAGCCTTTCTGACTGGAACACTGAAGCTTTCTTT.

The rearrangement links TRBV7-2 to TRBJ2-3; 11 nucleotides line up with TRBD2. J gave up 6 bases and V 5 bases, and 7 bases lay outside the gene matches. From germline, CDR1 is SGHTA and CDR2 FQGNSA. This CDR3 has 15 residues. Written as DNA, the CDR3 is TGTGCCAGCAGCCCCACTAGCGGGAGAGCGGATACGCAGTATTTT. Translating gives CASSPTSGRADTQYF.

J is TRBJ2-3 and V is TRBV7-9; D not certain. CDR3 length: 15 residues. Between the trimmed V and J ends, which lost 4 bases and 0 bases, there was a span of 11 bases. Germline V gene lookup returns CDR1 SEHNR and CDR2 FQNEAQ (reference sequence). CDR3 bases: TGTGCCAGCAGCTCTAGACTGTTTAGCACAGATACGCAGTATTTT. Translation gives CASSSRLFSTDTQYF.

This chain joins TRBV29-1 and TRBJ2-1; TRBD2 is a possible D gene (6 bases). Trimming stripped 4 bases from V and 0 bases from J, with 13 bases between. This CDR3 is 15 amino acids long. Germline loops: CDR1 SQVTM, CDR2 ANQGSEA. As DNA, the CDR3 is TGCAGCGTTGCCGGAGCGCGGGGCTCCTACAATGAGCAGTTCTTC. Protein sequence: CSVAGARGSYNEQFF.

This chain links TRBV19 with TRBJ1-4; D is unresolved. Germline lookup yields CDR1 LNHDA and CDR2 SQIVND (reference sequence). Trimming left V 3 bases short and J 0 bases short, with 5 bases between. This CDR3 spans 14 amino acids. Here the CDR3 reads CASSIRSTNEKLFF. The CDR3 DNA follows: TGTGCCAGTAGTATCAGGTCAACTAATGAAAAACTGTTTTTT.

This clone was seen a few times. The chain links TRBV5-8 to TRBJ1-2; 8 positions agree with TRBD1. Germline loops: CDR1 SGHTS, CDR2 YDEGEE. J gave up 8 bases and V 3 bases, and 12 bases lay outside the gene matches. The CDR3 is 15 amino acids. The DNA for the CDR3 is TGTGCCAGCAGCTCCCGACAGGGGCCGTCAGGAGGCTACACCTTC. Amino acids: CASSSRQGPSGGYTF. The whole variable domain, filled in from reference TRBV5-8 and TRBJ1-2, reads EAGVTQSPTHLIKTRGQQATLRCSPISGHTSVYWYQQALGLGLQFLLWYDEGEERNRGNFPPRFSGRQFPNYSSELNVNALELEDSALYLCASSSRQGPSGGYTFGSGTRLTVV.

The chain links TRBV4-2 to TRBJ2-3; no clear D gene. The CDR3 totals 13 residues. The V gene's germline CDR1 is LGHNA and CDR2 YNFKEQ. Deletions cut 0 bases from V and 2 bases from J, with 3 bases between. CDR3 DNA: TGTGCCAGCAGCCAAGATCACACAGATACGCAGTATTTT. The encoded protein is CASSQDHTDTQYF.

This clone was counted only a few times. The chain has TRBV19 and TRBJ1-5; no reliable D call. V was cut by 2 bases and J by 3 bases, with 8 bases left in between. The CDR3 runs 14 residues. CDR1 and CDR2 (germline): LNHDA, SQIVND (reference sequence). The CDR3 nucleotides read TGTGCCAGTAGTATACCGTCGGTCAATCAGCCCCAGCATTTT. Its translation is CASSIPSVNQPQHF.

This clone was found once. This CDR3 is CASSLVAGSSYEQYF. The DNA of the CDR3 is TGTGCCAGCAGCTTAGTTGCGGGCTCCTCCTACGAGCAGTACTTC. This chain connects TRBV7-2 to TRBJ2-7, with D possibly being TRBD2 (5 bases). Germline loops: CDR1 SGHTA, CDR2 FQGNSA. This CDR3 contains 15 residues. V shed 1 base and J shed 0 bases, with 10 bases lying between them.

This sequence joins TRBV5-6 and TRBJ2-7; possibly TRBD1 for D (6 bases). The CDR3 consists of 13 residues. The V gene's germline CDR1 is SGHDT and CDR2 YYEEEE. V was pared by 1 base and J by 4 bases, with 9 bases between. The DNA of the CDR3 is TGTGCCAGCAGCTTGACGACAGGATACGAGCAGTACTTC. Protein sequence: CASSLTTGYEQYF.

The V and J genes are TRBV7-9 and TRBJ2-3; TRBD1 aligns across 12 bases. V trimming: 4 bases; J trimming: 8 bases; junction bases outside the gene matches: 4. Germline CDR1 is SEHNR and CDR2 is FQNEAQ (reference sequence). The CDR3 runs 14 residues. The CDR3 nucleotides read TGTGCCAGCAGCTATCGGGACAGGGGGCCTACGCAGTATTTT. Its translation is CASSYRDRGPTQYF.

The gene calls are TRBV13 and TRBJ1-2; D gene ambiguous. The CDR3 is made up of 13 amino acids. Trimming cost V 5 bases and J 8 bases, with 15 bases left between them. Germline loops: CDR1 PRHDT, CDR2 FYEKMQ (reference sequence). The CDR3 spells CASSPRSSGGYTF. For the CDR3, the DNA is TGTGCCAGCAGCCCCCGTAGCTCCGGGGGCTACACCTTC. Filled out from reference TRBV13 and TRBJ1-2, the complete variable domain reads AAGVIQSPRHLIKEKRETATLKCYPIPRHDTVYWYQQGPGQDPQFLISFYEKMQSDKGSIPDRFSAQQFSDYHSELNMSSLELGDSALYFCASSPRSSGGYTFGSGTRLTVV.

This chain joins TRBV30 and TRBJ2-2; weak D call: TRBD2 (6 bases). The V end lost 1 base, the J end lost 5 bases, and 11 bases lay between the germline ends. From germline, CDR1 is GTSNPN and CDR2 SVGIG (reference sequence). CDR3 length equals 14 residues. CDR3 in DNA: TGTGCCTGGAGTGGGGACTCCGGAACCGGGGAGCTGTTTTTT. This translates into CAWSGDSGTGELFF.